Included here is one TCR beta chain sequence, with context. Antigen: not known. V was clipped by 0 bases and J by 2 bases, with 11 bases between them. There are 15 residues in the CDR3. CDR1 and CDR2 (germline): ENHRY, SYGVKD. Here immunoSEQ multiplex PCR was the method, and the copy in TCRdb shows in-frame clones only, minus some. The sample records about 120,000 clones, 88% being singletons. The record originates from a study of T cell responses to AZD1222 COVID-19 vaccine. Study observations and caveats: No day 14 peak samples; only post-peak repertoires were characterized. Possibly, clonal diversity was underestimated; donors were largely white British and included more females. The study identified only five or six AZD1222 recipients as seropositive at baseline.

This TCR was sampled from an adult in good health. J is TRBJ2-7 and V is TRBV10-3; D call uncertain. The sample was peripheral blood, taken on day 0 of MenACWY control vaccination. This CDR3 is CAISESQRAPYEQYF. In nucleotides, the CDR3 is TGTGCCATCAGTGAGTCGCAGCGTGCCCCCTACGAGCAGTACTTC.